Presented here are 9 T cell receptor beta chains from one specimen sequenced in a study of CD8 T cells in ankylosing spondylitis. Study-wide points: Within ankylosing spondylitis blood, a TCR beta motif made up of seven or eight highly homologous variants appeared to be characteristic.

Their target antigens are unknown. TCRdb reprocessed the 5' RACE reads via MiXCR and lists one record per CDR3 protein. The profile covers 130,000 or so distinct CDR3 sequences, with approximately 17% appearing a single time and approximately 30% taken by the ten largest. Material: blood, either unsorted or a sorted T cell fraction (not recorded which). The receptors originated from a male donor with ankylosing spondylitis.

In regard to this clonotype: At one boundary the junction diverges from the germline segment, which might be a read error. V and J are TRBV27 and TRBJ1-1, with D hard to call. CDR3 length equals 13 residues. Germline values: CDR1 MNHEY, CDR2 SMNVEV (reference sequence). The CDR3 protein is CASSRTLNSEAFF. The CDR3 DNA follows: TGTGCCAGCTCCAGAACATTGAACTCTGAAGCTTTCTTT.

There are a few counts of this clonotype. This chain joins TRBV28 and TRBJ2-7, with D perhaps TRBD1 (6 bases). V was shortened by 4 bases and J by 3 bases, with 13 bases between the two germline ends. Looked up from germline, CDR1 is MDHEN and CDR2 is SYDVKM. The CDR3 totals 14 residues. The CDR3 DNA reads as TGTGCCAGCAGTTCCGAGGGGGTTTACTACGAGCAGTACTTC. Amino acids: CASSSEGVYYEQYF.

This rearrangement joins TRBV28 to TRBJ1-1; D uncertain. The CDR3 runs to 11 residues. Trimming pared 8 bases from V and 7 bases from J, leaving 11 bases between. From germline, CDR1 is MDHEN and CDR2 SYDVKM. The CDR3 loop is CASGLAGEAFF. The CDR3 DNA reads as TGTGCCAGCGGTCTTGCCGGTGAAGCTTTCTTT.

The chain combines TRBV5-1 with TRBJ2-7; weak D call: TRBD2 (5 bases). This CDR3 region has 12 residues. Germline V CDR1 and CDR2: SGHRS, YFSETQ. Trimming took off 5 bases at V and 3 bases at J, with 9 bases between the two ends. The CDR3 reads CASRLTSYEQYF. The DNA for the CDR3 is TGCGCCAGCAGGCTAACTAGCTACGAGCAGTACTTC.

The chain joins TRBV7-3 to TRBJ2-1, with a weak D call TRBD2 (6 bases). This CDR3 is 16 amino acids long. Trimming shortened V by 3 bases and J by 0 bases, and 12 bases separated the two germline ends. The germline gives CDR1 SGHTA, CDR2 FQGTGA. DNA of the CDR3: TGTGCCAGCAGCTTCGCGGGGATCAGCTCCTACAATGAGCAGTTCTTC. Translated, it gives CASSFAGISSYNEQFF.

The chain uses TRBV28 and TRBJ2-1; D is undetermined. This CDR3 region has 15 residues. V lost 1 base, J lost 0 bases, and 7 bases lay in between. The germline CDR1 and CDR2 sequences are MDHEN and SYDVKM. The CDR3 is CASSLFRSSYNEQFF. CDR3 nucleotides: TGTGCCAGCAGTTTATTTCGTAGCTCCTACAATGAGCAGTTCTTC.

This sequence joins TRBV27 and TRBJ2-3; TRBD2 matches 8 bases. The CDR3 is made up of 16 amino acids. V gave up 4 bases and J gave up 7 bases; unmatched junction bases: 13. Germline CDR1 and CDR2: MNHEY and SMNVEV (reference sequence). CDR3 loop: CASSSKLADPPNTQYF. In DNA, the CDR3 is TGTGCCAGCAGTTCGAAACTAGCGGATCCTCCGAATACGCAGTATTTT.

The rearrangement joins TRBV11-2 to TRBJ2-1, with 13 bases lining up with TRBD2. Trimming cost V 1 base and J 5 bases; bases outside gene matches: 5. CDR1 and CDR2 (germline): SGHAT, FQNNGV. This CDR3 is 17 amino acids long. This chain's CDR3 is CASSLVTSGRSDNEQFF. The CDR3 coding sequence is TGTGCCAGCAGCTTAGTGACTAGCGGGAGGAGCGACAATGAGCAGTTCTTC.

CDR3 nucleotide sequence: TGTGCCAGCAGCAAAAAAAACGGGAGTAAAACTGATACGCAGTATTTT. Translating it yields CASSKKNGSKTDTQYF. The chain joins TRBV21-1 to TRBJ2-3; the DNA was not used to check the table's D call, TRBD2. TRBV21-1 is a recognized pseudogene. The CDR3 length is 16 residues.